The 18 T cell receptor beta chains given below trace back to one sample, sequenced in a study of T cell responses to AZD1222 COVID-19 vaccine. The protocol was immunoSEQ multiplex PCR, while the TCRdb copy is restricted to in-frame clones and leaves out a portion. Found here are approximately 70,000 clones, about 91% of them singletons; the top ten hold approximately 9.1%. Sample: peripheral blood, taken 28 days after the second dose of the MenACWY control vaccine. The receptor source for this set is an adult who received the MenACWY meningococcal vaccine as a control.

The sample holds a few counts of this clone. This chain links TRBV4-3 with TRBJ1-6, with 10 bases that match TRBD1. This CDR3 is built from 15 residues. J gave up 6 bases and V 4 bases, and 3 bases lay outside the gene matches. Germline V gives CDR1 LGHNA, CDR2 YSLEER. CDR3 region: CASSLGQGPNSPLHF. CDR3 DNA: TGCGCCAGCAGCCTGGGACAGGGGCCTAATTCACCCCTCCACTTT.

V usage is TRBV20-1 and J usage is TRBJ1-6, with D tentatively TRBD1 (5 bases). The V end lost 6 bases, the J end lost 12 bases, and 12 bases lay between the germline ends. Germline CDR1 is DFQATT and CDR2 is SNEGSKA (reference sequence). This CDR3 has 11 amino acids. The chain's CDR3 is CSAWDHGPLHF. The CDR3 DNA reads TGCAGTGCGTGGGACCACGGACCCCTCCACTTT.

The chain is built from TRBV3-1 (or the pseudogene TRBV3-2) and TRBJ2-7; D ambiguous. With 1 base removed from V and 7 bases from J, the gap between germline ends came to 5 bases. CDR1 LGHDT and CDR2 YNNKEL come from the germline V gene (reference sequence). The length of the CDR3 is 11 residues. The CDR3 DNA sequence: TGTGCCAGCAGCCAAGGGGGAGAGCAGTACTTC. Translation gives CASSQGGEQYF.

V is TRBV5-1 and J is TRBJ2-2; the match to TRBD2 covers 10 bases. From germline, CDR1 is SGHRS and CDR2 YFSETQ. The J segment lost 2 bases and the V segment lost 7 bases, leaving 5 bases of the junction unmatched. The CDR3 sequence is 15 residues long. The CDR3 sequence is CASVSGGSNTGELFF. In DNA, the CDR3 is TGCGCCAGCGTTAGCGGGGGGTCCAACACCGGGGAGCTGTTTTTT.

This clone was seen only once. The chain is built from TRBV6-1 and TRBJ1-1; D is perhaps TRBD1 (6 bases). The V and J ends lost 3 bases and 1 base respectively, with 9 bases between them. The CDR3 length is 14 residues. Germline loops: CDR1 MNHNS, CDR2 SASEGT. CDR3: CASSDAGQNTEAFF. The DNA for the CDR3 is TGTGCCAGCAGTGATGCGGGACAGAACACTGAAGCTTTCTTT.

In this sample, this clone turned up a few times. The DNA for the CDR3 is TGCAGCGTAGTTTCTGACAGGGTGGATCGGTATGGCTACACCTTC. Translated, it gives CSVVSDRVDRYGYTF. The chain uses TRBV29-1 and TRBJ1-2, with 7 bases that match TRBD1. CDR1 is SQVTM and CDR2 is ANQGSEA in the germline V gene. This CDR3 region has 15 residues. V trimming: 6 bases; J trimming: 5 bases; junction bases outside the gene matches: 15.

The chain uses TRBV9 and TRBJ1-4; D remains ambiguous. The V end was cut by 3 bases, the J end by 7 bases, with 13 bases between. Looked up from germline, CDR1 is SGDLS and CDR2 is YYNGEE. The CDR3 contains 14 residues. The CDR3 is CASSGSSEGEKLFF. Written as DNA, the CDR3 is TGTGCCAGCAGCGGTTCAAGCGAGGGTGAAAAACTGTTTTTT.

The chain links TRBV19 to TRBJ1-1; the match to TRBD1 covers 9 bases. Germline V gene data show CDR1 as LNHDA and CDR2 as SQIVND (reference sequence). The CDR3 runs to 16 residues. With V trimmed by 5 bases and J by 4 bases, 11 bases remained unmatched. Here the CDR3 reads CASSPPGQGMGTEAFF. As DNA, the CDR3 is TGTGCCAGTAGTCCCCCGGGACAGGGAATGGGCACTGAAGCTTTCTTT.

CDR3 DNA sequence: TGTGCCAGTAGAGGCGGGGGGTCTGGAAACACCATATATTTT. It is translated as CASRGGGSGNTIYF. This chain links TRBV19 with TRBJ1-3, with D tentatively TRBD1 (5 bases). The V gene's germline CDR1 is LNHDA and CDR2 SQIVND (reference sequence). Between the trimmed V and J ends, which lost 6 bases and 1 base, there was a span of 10 bases. The CDR3 is 14 amino acids.

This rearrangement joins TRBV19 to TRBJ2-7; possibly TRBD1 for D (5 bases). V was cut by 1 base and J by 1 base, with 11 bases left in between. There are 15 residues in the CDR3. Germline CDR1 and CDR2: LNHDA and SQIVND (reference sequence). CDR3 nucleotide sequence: TGTGCCAGTAGTATAGTTCCAGGGCTGTCCTACGAGCAGTACTTC. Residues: CASSIVPGLSYEQYF.

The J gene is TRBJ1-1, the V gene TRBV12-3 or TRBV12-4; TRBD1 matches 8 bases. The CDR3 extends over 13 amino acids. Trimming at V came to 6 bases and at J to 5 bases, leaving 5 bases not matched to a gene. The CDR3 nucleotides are TGTGCCAGCAGCTTACAGGGGGGGACTGAAGCTTTCTTT. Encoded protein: CASSLQGGTEAFF.

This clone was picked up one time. CDR3 protein: CASSQKGLITQPQHF. The CDR3 DNA reads TGTGCCAGCAGCCAGAAGGGGCTGATTACTCAGCCCCAGCATTTT. The V call is TRBV13, the J call TRBJ1-5; possibly TRBD1 for D (5 bases). V was pared by 5 bases and J by 6 bases, with 17 bases between. The germline gives CDR1 PRHDT, CDR2 FYEKMQ (reference sequence). The CDR3 runs to 15 residues.

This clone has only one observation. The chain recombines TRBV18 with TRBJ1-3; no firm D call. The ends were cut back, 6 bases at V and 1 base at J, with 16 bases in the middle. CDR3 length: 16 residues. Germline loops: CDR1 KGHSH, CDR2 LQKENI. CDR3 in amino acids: CASSQQSALSGNTIYF. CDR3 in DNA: TGTGCCAGCTCCCAACAATCGGCCCTGTCTGGAAACACCATATATTTT.

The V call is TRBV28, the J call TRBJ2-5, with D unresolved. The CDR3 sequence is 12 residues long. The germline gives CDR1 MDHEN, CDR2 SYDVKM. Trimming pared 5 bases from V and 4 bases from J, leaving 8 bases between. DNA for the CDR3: TGTGCCAGCAGTGAGCCAATAGAGACCCAGTACTTC. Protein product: CASSEPIETQYF.

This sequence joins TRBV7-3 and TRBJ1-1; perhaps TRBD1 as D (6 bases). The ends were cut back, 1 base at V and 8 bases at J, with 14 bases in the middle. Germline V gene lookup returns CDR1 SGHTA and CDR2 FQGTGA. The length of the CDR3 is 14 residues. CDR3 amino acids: CASSLRSGDGEAFF. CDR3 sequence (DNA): TGTGCCAGCAGCTTAAGATCAGGGGATGGGGAAGCTTTCTTT.

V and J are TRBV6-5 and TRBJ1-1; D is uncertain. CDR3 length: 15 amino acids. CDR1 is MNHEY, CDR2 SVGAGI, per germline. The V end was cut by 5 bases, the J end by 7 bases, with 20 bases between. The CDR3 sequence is CASSPPVGGQSEAFF. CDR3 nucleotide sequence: TGTGCCAGCAGTCCCCCGGTTGGAGGGCAAAGTGAAGCTTTCTTT.

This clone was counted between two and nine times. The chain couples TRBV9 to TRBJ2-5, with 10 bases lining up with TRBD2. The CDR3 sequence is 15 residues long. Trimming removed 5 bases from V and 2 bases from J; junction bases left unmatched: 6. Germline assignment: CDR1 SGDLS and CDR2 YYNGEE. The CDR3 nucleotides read TGTGCCAGCAGTACAGCGGGGGGGCCACAAGAGACCCAGTACTTC. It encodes CASSTAGGPQETQYF.

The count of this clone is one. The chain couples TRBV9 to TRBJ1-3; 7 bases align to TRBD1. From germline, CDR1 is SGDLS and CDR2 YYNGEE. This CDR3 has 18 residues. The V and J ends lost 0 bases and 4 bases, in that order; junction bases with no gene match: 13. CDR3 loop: CASSVGEQGRFFGNTIYF. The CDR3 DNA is TGTGCCAGCAGCGTAGGGGAACAGGGGCGGTTCTTCGGAAACACCATATATTTT.